The rows below give T cell receptor beta chains drawn from one sample of a study of blood T cells in healthy people across ages. Using its own MiXCR run on the 5' RACE reads, TCRdb lists one record per CDR3 protein. The sample has over 300,000 distinct CDR3 sequences, roughly half seen once. The sample consisted of blood. The receptors shown here come from a man aged 55 to 70 in good health. The CDR3 runs from the conserved cysteine through the conserved F or W. A D gene is named only where the DNA matches it firmly. Clone size is given for some rows only: seen once, a few or many times, or a class if the clone is expanded.

D	V	J	size	CDR3	DNA
NA	TRBV6-1	TRBJ1-4	NA	CVSSDYRVDTEKLFF	TGTGTCAGCAGTGACTACAGGGTAGATACTGAAAAACTGTTTTTT
NA	TRBV7-2	TRBJ2-1	few	CASSLGDYNEQFF	TGTGCCAGCAGCTTAGGAGACTACAATGAGCAGTTCTTC
TRBD2	TRBV10-2	TRBJ2-1	NA	CATTAGDGVDEQFF	TGCGCCACCACGGCGGGGGACGGTGTGGATGAGCAGTTCTTC
NA	TRBV5-1	TRBJ2-7	many	CASSDLDEQYF	TGCGCCAGCAGCGACCTGGACGAGCAGTACTTC
TRBD2	TRBV2	TRBJ2-1	few	CASSVKLAGGGFF	TGTGCCAGCAGTGTAAAACTAGCGGGAGGTGGGTTCTTC
NA	TRBV12-3/TRBV12-4	TRBJ2-3	NA	CASSFNRRTQYF	TGTGCCAGCAGTTTTAATCGTCGTACGCAGTATTTT
NA	TRBV5-1	TRBJ2-7	many	CASSLGLREQYF	TGCGCCAGCAGCTTGGGACTTCGGGAGCAGTACTTC
TRBD2	TRBV11-2	TRBJ2-5	NA	CASSLRGGPRFPQYF	TGTGCCAGCAGCCTACGGGGGGGGCCTAGGTTCCCCCAGTACTTC
NA	TRBV7-2	TRBJ2-6	NA	CASSFISGANVLTF	TGTGCCAGCAGCTTTATCTCTGGGGCCAACGTCCTGACTTTC
NA	TRBV29-1	TRBJ2-7	NA	CSARLSYEQYF	TGCAGCGCCCGCCTCTCCTACGAGCAGTACTTC
TRBD1	TRBV7-9	TRBJ2-7	many	CASSSTGDEQYF	TGTGCCAGCAGCTCAACAGGGGACGAGCAGTACTTC
NA	TRBV7-9	TRBJ1-5	NA	CASSPAGPNQPQHF	TGTGCCAGCAGCCCAGCCGGTCCCAATCAGCCCCAGCATTTT
TRBD1	TRBV12-3/TRBV12-4	TRBJ2-5	NA	CASSPGTGSQQYF	TGTGCCAGCAGCCCCGGGACAGGGTCACAACAGTACTTC
TRBD2	TRBV6-1	TRBJ2-7	NA	CASSGPSGGLREQYF	TGTGCCAGCAGTGGACCTAGCGGGGGTTTGAGGGAGCAGTACTTC
TRBD2	TRBV6-6	TRBJ2-7	NA	CATAGTSYEQYF	TGTGCCACCGCGGGGACTAGCTACGAGCAGTACTTC
NA	TRBV20-1	TRBJ2-4	NA	CSARDPDSPNIQYF	TGCAGTGCTAGAGATCCAGACAGCCCAAACATTCAGTACTTC
NA	TRBV7-2	TRBJ1-6	NA	CASSLQSSSYNSPLHF	TGTGCCAGCAGCTTACAATCTAGCTCCTATAATTCACCCCTCCACTTT
NA	TRBV7-2	TRBJ2-3	NA	CASSLGRGALTDTQYF	TGTGCCAGCAGCTTAGGACGGGGGGCCCTCACAGATACGCAGTATTTT
NA	TRBV11-2	TRBJ2-7	few	CASSLGGLDSYEQYF	TGTGCCAGCAGCTTAGGGGGACTTGACTCCTACGAGCAGTACTTC
NA	TRBV30	TRBJ2-7	NA	CAWSKGGAYNEQYF	TGTGCCTGGAGTAAGGGGGGGGCCTACAATGAGCAGTACTTC
TRBD2	TRBV20-1	TRBJ2-7	few	CSARPGTRVGEQYF	TGCAGTGCTAGACCCGGGACTAGGGTCGGCGAGCAGTACTTC
TRBD2	TRBV25-1	TRBJ2-1	many	CASSKAGGTYNEQFF	TGTGCCAGCAGTAAAGCGGGGGGGACCTACAATGAGCAGTTCTTC
NA	TRBV28	TRBJ2-3	few	CASSPSPGREADTQYF	TGTGCCAGCAGTCCCAGCCCGGGCAGGGAGGCAGATACGCAGTATTTT
TRBD1	TRBV2	TRBJ1-2	NA	CASSAGQGAVYGYTF	TGTGCCAGCAGTGCCGGACAGGGGGCCGTCTATGGCTACACCTTC
NA	TRBV29-1	TRBJ1-1	few	CSVEDRFPFF	TGCAGCGTTGAGGACAGATTCCCTTTCTTT
NA	TRBV20-1	TRBJ2-5	NA	CSARVSDFGETQYF	TGCAGTGCTAGGGTTTCCGATTTCGGAGAGACCCAGTATTTC
NA	TRBV20-1	TRBJ2-5	NA	CNATPLMGTRETQYF	TGCAATGCTACACCCTTGATGGGTACTAGGGAGACCCAGTACTTC
NA	TRBV11-2	TRBJ1-4	few	CASSFTRTATNEKLFF	TGTGCCAGCAGCTTTACACGCACTGCAACTAATGAAAAACTGTTTTTT
TRBD2	TRBV18	TRBJ2-5	many	CASASGRPPETQYF	TGTGCCAGCGCTAGCGGGAGGCCCCCGGAGACCCAGTACTTC
NA	TRBV4-1	TRBJ2-7	once	CASSHGINEQYF	TGCGCCAGCAGCCACGGGATAAATGAGCAGTACTTC
TRBD1	TRBV2	TRBJ1-1	NA	CALSAQGYTEAFF	TGTGCCCTAAGCGCACAGGGGTACACTGAAGCTTTCTTT
NA	TRBV30	TRBJ1-6	many	CAWRKQGEVPLHF	TGTGCCTGGAGGAAACAGGGTGAAGTACCCCTCCACTTT
NA	TRBV4-2	TRBJ2-3	NA	CACSEGQNTDTQYF	TGTGCCTGCAGCGAGGGGCAGAACACAGATACGCAGTATTTT
NA	TRBV7-2	TRBJ2-7	NA	CASSLGGSKYEQYF	TGTGCCAGCAGCTTAGGTGGGAGTAAGTACGAGCAGTACTTC
NA	TRBV7-7	TRBJ2-5	many	CASSPRFDETQYF	TGTGCTAGCAGCCCTCGCTTCGATGAGACCCAGTACTTC
NA	TRBV20-1	TRBJ2-5	NA	CSAREYGPQETQYF	TGCAGTGCTAGAGAGTACGGGCCCCAAGAGACCCAGTACTTC
TRBD2	TRBV15	TRBJ2-7	many	CATSSVLAGIAYEQYF	TGTGCCACCAGCAGTGTCCTAGCGGGAATCGCCTACGAGCAGTACTTC
TRBD1	TRBV5-4	TRBJ2-3	NA	CASSLGGPSKWGTDTQYF	TGTGCCAGCAGCTTAGGGGGCCCTTCAAAGTGGGGGACAGATACGCAGTATTTT
TRBD1	TRBV7-3	TRBJ2-3	few	CASSRTGGLFTDTQYF	TGTGCCAGCAGCCGGACAGGGGGCCTTTTCACAGATACGCAGTATTTT
NA	TRBV20-1	TRBJ2-7	NA	CSASSGQISYEQYF	TGCAGTGCTAGTTCGGGACAAATCTCCTACGAGCAGTACTTC
TRBD2	TRBV20-1	TRBJ2-6	NA	CSARMMGTTGANVLTF	TGCAGTGCTAGAATGATGGGGACTACTGGGGCCAACGTCCTGACTTTC